The 28 T cell receptor beta chains in this list originate from one sample, sequenced in a study of blood T cell repertoires in COVID-19. Profiled with immunoSEQ multiplex PCR; TCRdb holds only in-frame clones, not every one. Among about 51,000 clones, around 93% were seen once, and the ten largest hold 3% to 3.5%. Sequencing was carried out using peripheral blood. These receptor sequences come from a man in his fifties or sixties with acute or convalescent COVID-19.

This clone was detected once. This chain joins TRBV18 and TRBJ2-7; 7 bases are a match to TRBD2. V trimming: 2 bases; J trimming: 3 bases; junction bases outside the gene matches: 7. The CDR3 consists of 15 residues. The germline V gene encodes CDR1 KGHSH and CDR2 LQKENI. The CDR3 DNA is TGTGCCAGCTCACCAGCCTCTCGCGGGGGCTACGAGCAGTACTTC. As protein: CASSPASRGGYEQYF.

This sequence joins TRBV2 and TRBJ1-5; no clear D gene. Trimming took off 7 bases at V and 0 bases at J, with 10 bases between the two ends. CDR1 SNHLY and CDR2 FYNNEI come from the germline V gene. This CDR3 contains 14 residues. The CDR3 reads CASTQEGSNQPQHF. As DNA, the CDR3 is TGTGCCAGCACCCAAGAGGGTAGCAATCAGCCCCAGCATTTT.

The chain links TRBV3-1 (or the pseudogene TRBV3-2) to TRBJ2-1; 12 bases are shared with TRBD2. Germline V gene data show CDR1 as LGHDT and CDR2 as YNNKEL (reference sequence). V shed 2 bases and J 5 bases; nucleotides not matched to a gene: 1. The CDR3 is 15 amino acids. In DNA, the CDR3 is TGTGCCAGCAGCCAAACTAGCGGGGGGCACAATGAGCAGTTCTTC. This gives the protein CASSQTSGGHNEQFF.

This clone qualifies as medium-sized. The V gene is TRBV2, the J gene TRBJ1-2, with D maybe TRBD1 (6 bases). Trimming cost V 5 bases and J 5 bases, with 12 bases left between them. This CDR3 has 13 amino acids. Germline assignment: CDR1 SNHLY and CDR2 FYNNEI. CDR3 DNA sequence: TGTGCCAGCAGTAGCCCGGACAGATATGGCTACACCTTC. This encodes CASSSPDRYGYTF.

DNA for the CDR3: TGCGCCAGCACCAAAAGACAGGGCTCCTACGAGCAGTACTTC. As protein: CASTKRQGSYEQYF. The J gene is TRBJ2-7, the V gene TRBV4-1, with TRBD1 matching over 7 bases. This CDR3 is 14 amino acids long. In germline, CDR1 is MGHRA, CDR2 YSYEKL. The J segment lost 0 bases and the V segment lost 7 bases, leaving 6 bases of the junction unmatched.

This clone was found a few times. The J gene is TRBJ1-2, the V gene TRBV5-1, with D perhaps matching TRBD1 (6 bases). Per the germline V gene, CDR1 is SGHRS and CDR2 is YFSETQ. Trimming took off 1 base at V and 5 bases at J, with 12 bases between the two ends. The length of the CDR3 is 14 residues. This chain's CDR3 is CASSLMPGDYGYTF. CDR3 sequence (DNA): TGCGCCAGCAGCTTGATGCCAGGGGATTATGGCTACACCTTC. Filled out from reference TRBV5-1 and TRBJ1-2, the complete variable domain reads KAGVTQTPRYLIKTRGQQVTLSCSPISGHRSVSWYQQTPGQGLQFLFEYFSETQRNKGNFPGRFSGRQFSNSRSEMNVSTLELGDSALYLCASSLMPGDYGYTFGSGTRLTVV.

The gene calls are TRBV11-2 and TRBJ1-1, with a weak D call TRBD1 (5 bases). The germline V and J ends were trimmed by 5 bases and 2 bases, with 18 bases remaining between them. Germline V gives CDR1 SGHAT, CDR2 FQNNGV. This CDR3 is built from 16 residues. The CDR3 spells CASSLTNRPTNTEAFF. The CDR3 bases are TGTGCCAGCAGCCTGACAAACAGGCCGACTAACACTGAAGCTTTCTTT.

The chain couples TRBV29-1 to TRBJ2-7, with D hard to call. This CDR3 region has 16 residues. Trimming shortened V by 4 bases and J by 0 bases, and 19 bases separated the two germline ends. Germline V CDR1 and CDR2: SQVTM, ANQGSEA. CDR3 loop: CSVGPQATLSSYEQYF. CDR3 nucleotides: TGCAGCGTTGGACCGCAGGCAACCCTGAGCTCCTACGAGCAGTACTTC.

The rearrangement links TRBV5-5 to TRBJ2-3; D is possibly TRBD1 (6 bases). This CDR3 has 14 amino acids. V gave up 4 bases and J gave up 2 bases, with 11 bases separating them. Germline assignment: CDR1 SGHKS and CDR2 YYEKEE (reference sequence). CDR3 protein: CASSLRGTTDTQYF. The CDR3 DNA is TGTGCCAGCAGCCTCAGGGGTACCACAGATACGCAGTATTTT. The whole variable domain, remainder taken from reference TRBV5-5 and TRBJ2-3, is DAGVTQSPTHLIKTRGQQVTLRCSPISGHKSVSWYQQVLGQGPQFIFQYYEKEERGRGNFPDRFSARQFPNYSSELNVNALLLGDSALYLCASSLRGTTDTQYFGPGTRLTVL.

In the case of this clone: Sequence at one end of the junction differs from germline and may be a read error. The chain couples TRBV7-2 to TRBJ2-1, with 11 bases lining up with TRBD2. This CDR3 has 15 residues. Germline V gene lookup returns CDR1 SGHTA and CDR2 FQGNSA. CDR3 coding DNA: TGTGCCAGCAGCGTAGCGGGGGGGCCCTACAATGAGCAGTTCTTC. Amino acid sequence: CASSVAGGPYNEQFF.

The chain uses TRBV5-1 and TRBJ1-2, with TRBD1 as a possible D gene (5 bases). This CDR3 is built from 13 residues. The germline CDR1 and CDR2 sequences are SGHRS and YFSETQ. Trimming took off 4 bases at V and 4 bases at J, with 11 bases between the two ends. The CDR3 sequence: CASSPGRVYGYTF. The CDR3 DNA reads as TGCGCCAGCAGCCCAGGGAGGGTCTATGGCTACACCTTC.

This chain connects TRBV21-1 to TRBJ2-3; TRBD1, the table's D call, lacks a check against the DNA. TRBV21-1 counts as a pseudogene. The length of the CDR3 is 15 residues. CDR3 sequence: CASSEHRESTDTQYF. For the CDR3, the DNA is TGTGCCAGCAGCGAACACAGAGAAAGCACAGATACGCAGTATTTT.

This chain joins TRBV19 and TRBJ1-5; D remains unclear. The CDR3 has 14 amino acids. Germline CDR1 LNHDA, CDR2 SQIVND (reference sequence). The V end was cut by 4 bases, the J end by 0 bases, with 7 bases between. CDR3 bases: TGTGCCAGTAGTAACGACTATAGCAATCAGCCCCAGCATTTT. It encodes CASSNDYSNQPQHF.

The chain carries TRBV12-5 and TRBJ2-1, with 10 bases fitting TRBD2. CDR3 length equals 17 residues. V shed 3 bases and J 4 bases; nucleotides not matched to a gene: 9. CDR1 is LGHNT, CDR2 FRNRAP, per germline. CDR3 sequence: CASGFPILAGVYNEQFF. The CDR3 DNA reads TGTGCTAGTGGTTTTCCTATTCTAGCGGGGGTTTACAATGAGCAGTTCTTC.

The gene calls are TRBV13 and TRBJ2-7; D is perhaps TRBD1 (5 bases). The germline V gene encodes CDR1 PRHDT and CDR2 FYEKMQ (reference sequence). With 2 bases removed from V and 3 bases from J, the gap between germline ends came to 17 bases. The CDR3 sequence is 16 residues long. The CDR3 nucleotides read TGTGCCAGCAGCTTAAACGGCCTCCAAGGACACTACGAGCAGTACTTC. Residues: CASSLNGLQGHYEQYF.

The chain uses TRBV2 and TRBJ2-7, with unresolved D. Trimming stripped 6 bases from V and 6 bases from J, with 12 bases between. Germline CDR1 reads SNHLY; CDR2 reads FYNNEI. The CDR3 runs to 12 residues. The CDR3 sequence: CASSLSGLEQYF. Here the CDR3 DNA reads TGTGCCAGCAGCCTGTCGGGTCTCGAGCAGTACTTC.

The chain joins TRBV2 to TRBJ2-3; D is unclear. The CDR3 extends over 13 amino acids. Germline CDR1 and CDR2: SNHLY and FYNNEI. V was cut by 6 bases and J by 5 bases, with 12 bases left in between. The CDR3 DNA follows: TGTGCCAGCAGCCACTTCCCTGAAGATACGCAGTATTTT. Translation gives CASSHFPEDTQYF. Drawing the rest from reference TRBV2 and TRBJ2-3, the complete variable domain is EPEVTQTPSHQVTQMGQEVILRCVPISNHLYFYWYRQILGQKVEFLVSFYNNEISEKSEIFDDQFSVERPDGSNFTLKIRSTKLEDSAMYFCASSHFPEDTQYFGPGTRLTVL.

J is TRBJ2-1 and V is TRBV24-1; 11 bases are a match to TRBD1. Losses at the gene ends were 0 bases for V and 7 bases for J; bases not matched to a gene: 7. Per germline, CDR1 KGHDR and CDR2 SFDVKD. The CDR3 has 17 amino acids. The CDR3 spells CATSDLKGTGGWNEQFF. CDR3 nucleotides: TGTGCCACCAGTGATTTGAAAGGGACAGGGGGTTGGAATGAGCAGTTCTTC.

This clone showed up just once. DNA of the CDR3: TGTGCCAGCAGTCAGACCGGGACATATGGCTACACCTTC. Residues: CASSQTGTYGYTF. The J gene is TRBJ1-2, the V gene TRBV6-5, with D maybe TRBD1 (6 bases). V dropped 5 bases and J dropped 5 bases, with 12 bases sitting between them. CDR1 and CDR2 from the germline V gene are MNHEY and SVGAGI. The CDR3 totals 13 residues.

The rearrangement links TRBV2 to TRBJ2-5; D is ambiguous. Trimming shortened V by 3 bases and J by 2 bases, and 4 bases separated the two germline ends. Looked up from germline, CDR1 is SNHLY and CDR2 is FYNNEI. The CDR3 is 12 residues long. The CDR3: CASSDRQETQYF. For the CDR3, the DNA is TGTGCCAGCAGTGACAGACAAGAGACCCAGTACTTC.

The rearrangement joins TRBV5-5 to TRBJ2-7; 8 bases are a match to TRBD1. This CDR3 is 14 amino acids long. V was clipped by 3 bases and J by 3 bases; unmatched bases: 5. From germline, CDR1 is SGHKS and CDR2 YYEKEE (reference sequence). The CDR3 DNA sequence: TGTGCCAGCAGCTCCGGGACAGGCCTCTACGAGCAGTACTTC. This sequence encodes CASSSGTGLYEQYF. Drawing the rest from reference TRBV5-5 and TRBJ2-7, the complete variable domain is DAGVTQSPTHLIKTRGQQVTLRCSPISGHKSVSWYQQVLGQGPQFIFQYYEKEERGRGNFPDRFSARQFPNYSSELNVNALLLGDSALYLCASSSGTGLYEQYFGPGTRLTVT.

A few counts support this clone. The gene calls are TRBV30 and TRBJ1-5, with D uncertain. CDR1 is GTSNPN and CDR2 is SVGIG in the germline V gene (reference sequence). V lost 1 base to trimming and J lost 6 bases, with 16 bases between them. CDR3 length: 15 amino acids. In nucleotides, the CDR3 is TGTGCCTGGAGTGAACGGGGAGGGATTGGTCAGCCCCAGCATTTT. Translation gives CAWSERGGIGQPQHF.

V usage is TRBV6-5 and J usage is TRBJ1-5; 9 positions match TRBD1. Germline CDR1 MNHEY, CDR2 SVGAGI. With 6 bases clipped from V and 5 bases from J, the junction kept 5 bases outside the gene matches. There are 14 residues in the CDR3. CDR3 sequence: CASSRGQGHQPQHF. CDR3 in DNA: TGTGCCAGCAGCCGGGGACAGGGACATCAGCCCCAGCATTTT.

V and J are TRBV5-6 and TRBJ1-2, with a tentative D call TRBD1 (5 bases). The CDR3 is made up of 16 amino acids. V shed 5 bases and J shed 2 bases, with 19 bases lying between them. The germline CDR1 and CDR2 sequences are SGHDT and YYEEEE. CDR3 DNA: TGTGCCAGCAGACCCAACGGACGGGGGATCAACTATGGCTACACCTTC. Translating gives CASRPNGRGINYGYTF. Full variable domain (missing parts from reference TRBV5-6 and TRBJ1-2): DAGVTQSPTHLIKTRGQQVTLRCSPKSGHDTVSWYQQALGQGPQFIFQYYEEEERQRGNFPDRFSGHQFPNYSSELNVNALLLGDSALYLCASRPNGRGINYGYTFGSGTRLTVV.

The chain links TRBV9 to TRBJ1-3, with D unresolved. This CDR3 has 15 amino acids. The V end was cut by 3 bases, the J end by 0 bases, with 10 bases between. Germline-derived CDR1 and CDR2 are SGDLS and YYNGEE. The CDR3 region is CASSALGVSGNTIYF. The CDR3 nucleotides read TGTGCCAGCAGCGCCCTCGGGGTCTCTGGAAACACCATATATTTT.

The chain carries TRBV6-6 and TRBJ2-2; 10 positions match TRBD1. From germline, CDR1 is MNHNY and CDR2 SVGAGI (reference sequence). Unmatched junction bases numbered 1, after V lost 5 bases and J lost 1 base. The CDR3 totals 15 residues. CDR3 DNA sequence: TGTGCCAGCAGTCGGGACAGGGGGAACACCGGGGAGCTGTTTTTT. Translating gives CASSRDRGNTGELFF.

The chain couples TRBV3-1 (or the pseudogene TRBV3-2) to TRBJ1-1, with a tentative D call TRBD1 (5 bases). Germline values: CDR1 LGHDT, CDR2 YNNKEL (reference sequence). This CDR3 has 14 amino acids. Between the trimmed V and J ends, which lost 2 bases and 5 bases, there was a span of 12 bases. CDR3 region: CASSQNRIGTEAFF. Written as DNA, the CDR3 is TGTGCCAGCAGCCAAAACAGGATCGGGACTGAAGCTTTCTTT.

In its sample, this clone was seen once. The rearrangement joins TRBV7-9 to TRBJ2-3; D is perhaps TRBD2 (5 bases). V was shortened by 1 base and J by 6 bases, with 14 bases between the two germline ends. Germline lookup yields CDR1 SEHNR and CDR2 FQNEAQ (reference sequence). The CDR3 runs 15 residues. The CDR3 loop is CASSLGTTGVDTQYF. In DNA, the CDR3 is TGTGCCAGCAGCTTAGGCACTACCGGGGTTGATACGCAGTATTTT.